This T cell receptor beta chain was sequenced during a study of shared clonotypes between healthy human individuals. TCRdb's table, derived via immunoSEQ multiplex PCR, lists solely in-frame clones and lacks some. The table lists roughly 1.5 million clones, 95% to 99% of them singletons. The CDR3 contains 14 residues. The germline V and J ends were trimmed by 3 bases and 4 bases, with 11 bases remaining between them. Germline CDR1 SGDLS, CDR2 YYNGEE. The TCR originated in a man between 25 and 39 years old in good health. Sequenced material: naive CD4+ T cells sorted from blood. Subset defined: CD45RA+ positively selected. The genes are TRBV9 and TRBJ2-1, with a possible D match to TRBD2 (6 bases). Here the CDR3 DNA reads TGTGCCAGCAGCGCCGGGAGCGGTTACAATGAGCAGTTCTTC. Residues: CASSAGSGYNEQFF.